These T cell receptor beta chains were read from a single sample in a study of sequential checkpoint blockade in melanoma. Sequencing was performed with immunoSEQ multiplex PCR; in TCRdb, only in-frame clones are kept and a portion is missing. This table has over 5,000 clones, approximately 24% appearing once. This specimen consisted of tumor tissue (inferred from file names), obtained from a patient given nivolumab and ipilimumab in sequence. These receptors came from a human donor with melanoma. The conserved cysteine and the conserved F or W are not part of the CDR3 here. The order of the fields is J gene, V gene, CDR3 protein.

J gene: TRBJ2-3; V gene: TRBV19; CDR3 protein: ASSIAVGGTDTQY
J gene: TRBJ2-7; V gene: TRBV23-1; CDR3 protein: ASSLESAPEQY
J gene: TRBJ2-2; V gene: TRBV19; CDR3 protein: ASKKTGSTGELF
J gene: TRBJ2-7; V gene: TRBV4-1; CDR3 protein: ASSQERQAYYEQY
J gene: TRBJ2-7; V gene: TRBV7-1; CDR3 protein: ASSLAFLGYEQY
J gene: TRBJ2-5; V gene: TRBV6-8; CDR3 protein: AIRDNQETQY
J gene: TRBJ2-1; V gene: TRBV4-1; CDR3 protein: ASSGLADYNEQF
J gene: TRBJ2-1; V gene: TRBV28; CDR3 protein: ASSLGDRVRDEQF
J gene: TRBJ2-3; V gene: TRBV18; CDR3 protein: ASSPSGGRTDTQY
J gene: TRBJ1-1; V gene: TRBV11-3; CDR3 protein: ASSLWGGYTEAF
J gene: TRBJ2-7; V gene: TRBV10-2; CDR3 protein: ASLQYQAAYEQY
J gene: TRBJ1-1; V gene: TRBV11-3; CDR3 protein: ASSLTPGNTEAF
J gene: TRBJ2-3; V gene: TRBV10-2; CDR3 protein: ASSESGRAPGAQY
J gene: TRBJ2-1; V gene: TRBV6-8; CDR3 protein: ASNYAGGLLYNEQF
J gene: TRBJ1-4; V gene: TRBV11-3; CDR3 protein: ASSTRQGGNEKLF
J gene: TRBJ2-3; V gene: TRBV28; CDR3 protein: ASSPQAGTGDTQY
J gene: TRBJ1-2; V gene: TRBV6-8; CDR3 protein: ASSYFWNYGYT
J gene: TRBJ1-5; V gene: TRBV19; CDR3 protein: ASSIQGARGQGHQPQH
J gene: TRBJ2-1; V gene: TRBV5-1; CDR3 protein: ASSLSTSARGNEQF
J gene: TRBJ2-1; V gene: TRBV15; CDR3 protein: ATSRDRGWNNEQF
J gene: TRBJ1-2; V gene: TRBV28; CDR3 protein: ASSLAGANYGYT
J gene: TRBJ1-5; V gene: TRBV28; CDR3 protein: ATQLSNQPQH
J gene: TRBJ1-2; V gene: TRBV29-1; CDR3 protein: SVLPGAGYGYT
J gene: TRBJ2-4; V gene: TRBV23-1; CDR3 protein: ASSQRPRVPKNIQY
J gene: TRBJ1-4; V gene: TRBV28; CDR3 protein: ASSLPRTNEKLF
J gene: TRBJ2-3; V gene: TRBV1; CDR3 protein: ASSGIRASTDTQY
J gene: TRBJ1-2; V gene: TRBV19; CDR3 protein: ASTRGNYGYT
J gene: TRBJ1-1; V gene: TRBV6-8; CDR3 protein: ASAQGITAEAF
J gene: TRBJ2-3; V gene: TRBV6-8; CDR3 protein: ASSYGSGLSTDTQY
J gene: TRBJ1-6; V gene: TRBV27; CDR3 protein: ASSALTGGNSPLH